This TCR beta chain is drawn from a study of regulatory T cells in long-lasting Graves disease. The time point was: newly diagnosed GD, antithyroid drugs for less than 3 months. Scientists built the TCR library using RNA that was extracted from PBMCs. Those enrolled as patients came out of an endocrinology department in Xi'an, China. Germline CDR1 LGHDT, CDR2 YNNKEL (reference sequence). This CDR3 is 12 amino acids long. V gave up 4 bases and J gave up 15 bases, with 16 bases separating them. The authors built TCR beta libraries using iRepertoire HTBI primers and Arm-PCR of CDR3 regions. TCRdb reprocessed the multiplex PCR reads with MiXCR, giving one entry per CDR3 protein. This table has approximately 300,000 distinct CDR3 sequences, about 18% appearing once.

J is TRBJ2-1 and V is TRBV3-1, with D perhaps TRBD1 or TRBD2 (5 bases each). The sequence derives from a female donor with Graves disease. This sample comprised peripheral blood mononuclear cells (PBMCs), obtained at new diagnosis, from a patient treated with antithyroid drugs. CDR3: CASSLTTGARFF. DNA of the CDR3: TGTGCCAGCAGCCTGACTACTGGGGCCCGGTTCTTC.